The 4 T cell receptor beta chains below were found in one sample sequenced in a study of blood T cells in healthy people across ages. A second about 6 to 11 cycle PCR used barcoded and J-beta primers. MiXCR, run by TCRdb on the 5' RACE reads, gives a single entry per CDR3 protein. The sample has fewer than 2,000,000 distinct CDR3 sequences, around 36% seen once. Sequencing used blood. Every receptor here comes from a woman under 40 in good health.

The chain joins TRBV5-1 to TRBJ2-6, with TRBD1 as a possible D gene (5 bases). V lost 6 bases, J lost 2 bases, and 15 bases lay in between. CDR3 size: 16 residues. Looked up from germline, CDR1 is SGHRS and CDR2 is YFSETQ. The CDR3 here is CASTDRTVPGANVLTF. As DNA, the CDR3 is TGCGCCAGCACCGACAGAACTGTCCCTGGGGCCAACGTCCTGACTTTC.

This clonotype showed up just a few times. The chain couples TRBV10-3 to TRBJ1-1; D ambiguous. This CDR3 is built from 13 residues. V dropped 11 bases and J dropped 1 base, with 14 bases sitting between them. CDR1 ENHRY and CDR2 SYGVKD come from the germline V gene. The CDR3 spells CASSSYENTEAFF. The CDR3 DNA reads as TGTGCCTCCTCTTCTTATGAGAACACTGAAGCTTTCTTT.

V usage is TRBV7-9 and J usage is TRBJ2-1; TRBD2 aligns across 13 bases. CDR1 SEHNR and CDR2 FQNEAQ come from the germline V gene (reference sequence). V lost 8 bases and J lost 13; bases outside the gene matches: 11. This CDR3 comprises 14 residues. CDR3 nucleotide sequence: TGTGCCAGCGGCGAGACTAGCGGGGGGCGATCTCAGTTCTTC. Its protein product is CASGETSGGRSQFF.

The chain carries TRBV29-1 and TRBJ2-3, with 9 bases lining up with TRBD1. The V segment lost 6 bases and the J segment 4 bases; nucleotides outside the gene matches: 14. Germline V gene data show CDR1 as SQVTM and CDR2 as ANQGSEA. This CDR3 contains 16 residues. The CDR3 spells CSVRLWDRVLADTQYF. As DNA, the CDR3 is TGCAGCGTCAGGCTTTGGGACAGGGTGTTGGCAGATACGCAGTATTTT.